This T cell receptor beta chain is from a study of blood T cell repertoires in COVID-19. Study information: Samples representing acute and convalescent COVID-19 were sourced from the United States, Italy and Spain. T cells, B-cell-depleted T cells, or PBMCs provided the cDNA or gDNA that served as material.

Authors' analysis steps: Quantification of nucleated cells was approximated via reference gene primer amplification. The repertoire was sequenced with immunoSEQ multiplex PCR; TCRdb's copy has only in-frame clones and lacks some. Clone size and V and J calls were adopted from that table, with D and trimming inferred from the DNA. This table holds under 200,000 clones, around 86% found once. The CDR3 is 14 amino acids. CDR1 is SGHVS, CDR2 FQNEAQ, per germline. V lost 5 bases and J lost 8; bases outside the gene matches: 8. Sequencing was performed on peripheral blood. The chain couples TRBV7-8 to TRBJ1-2; 10 positions match TRBD1. This TCR derives from a woman older than 75 in a cohort sampled during active or convalescent COVID-19. DNA of the CDR3: TGTGCCAGCAGCAGGGGACAGGGGATGTACGGCTACACCTTC. This translates into CASSRGQGMYGYTF.